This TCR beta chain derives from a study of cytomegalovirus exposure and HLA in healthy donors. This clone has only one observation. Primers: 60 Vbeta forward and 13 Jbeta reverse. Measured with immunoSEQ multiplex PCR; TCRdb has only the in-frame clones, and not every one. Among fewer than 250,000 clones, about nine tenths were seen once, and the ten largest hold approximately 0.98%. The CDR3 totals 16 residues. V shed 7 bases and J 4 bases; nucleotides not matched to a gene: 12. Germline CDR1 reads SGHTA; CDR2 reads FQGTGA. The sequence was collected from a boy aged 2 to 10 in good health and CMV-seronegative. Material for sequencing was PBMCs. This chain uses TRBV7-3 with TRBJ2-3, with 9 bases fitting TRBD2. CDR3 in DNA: TGTGCCAGCACCACTCTAAAGCGGGGGGACCCAGATACGCAGTATTTT. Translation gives CASTTLKRGDPDTQYF.